The 13 T cell receptor beta chains listed next were all sequenced from one sample in a study of blood T cells in healthy people across ages. PCR was performed a second time for about 7 to 11 cycles using a sample-barcoded 5' primer and a J-beta primer mix. Via MiXCR, TCRdb re-called the 5' RACE reads, giving one row per CDR3 protein. The data contain 850,000 to 1,300,000 distinct CDR3 sequences, over 35% of them singletons. The source material was blood. These receptors were obtained from a woman aged 55-69 years in good health.

This clonotype showed up just a few times. V gene TRBV29-1 combines with J gene TRBJ2-1; D remains ambiguous. CDR1 is SQVTM, CDR2 ANQGSEA, per germline. The CDR3 is 14 residues long. Between the trimmed V and J ends, which lost 6 bases and 0 bases, there was a span of 12 bases. CDR3 coding DNA: TGCAGCGTCCGGACGGAACTCTCCTACAATGAGCAGTTCTTC. Translated: CSVRTELSYNEQFF.

The J gene is TRBJ2-7, the V gene TRBV6-1; 12 nucleotides align to TRBD2. The germline V gene has CDR1 MNHNS and CDR2 SASEGT. The CDR3 loop spans 16 amino acids. J gave up 4 bases and V 7 bases, and 11 bases lay outside the gene matches. The CDR3 bases are TGTGCCAGCACCCTATGGGGTCTAGCGGGAGGGTACGAGCAGTACTTC. It specifies CASTLWGLAGGYEQYF.

This clonotype appeared a few times. The rearrangement uses TRBV9 and TRBJ2-3; D might be TRBD1 (6 bases). This CDR3 is built from 14 residues. Germline-derived CDR1 and CDR2 are SGDLS and YYNGEE. Trimming cost V 0 bases and J 4 bases, with 9 bases left between them. The CDR3 here is CASSVDRAADTQYF. The DNA of the CDR3 is TGTGCCAGCAGCGTAGACAGGGCCGCAGATACGCAGTATTTT.

This chain uses TRBV18 with TRBJ2-7; D possibly corresponds to TRBD2 (5 bases). The CDR3 is made up of 14 amino acids. V was cut by 3 bases and J by 3 bases, with 12 bases left in between. Germline V gene lookup returns CDR1 KGHSH and CDR2 LQKENI. The CDR3 sequence: CASSPGLERYEQYF. The CDR3 DNA reads TGTGCCAGCTCACCCGGACTCGAACGCTACGAGCAGTACTTC.

As regards this clonotype: One junction end does not reproduce the germline sequence, and a read error may be involved. This sequence joins TRBV7-9 and TRBJ2-7, with D possibly TRBD1 on 5 matching bases. The J call is doubtful: the DNA matches TRBJ2-5 better. CDR1 and CDR2 (germline): SEHNR, FQNEAQ (reference sequence). The CDR3 is 15 residues long. Written as DNA, the CDR3 is TGCGCCAGCAGCTTGGTAGACAAGGGGAAAGAGACCCAGTACTTC. Protein: CASSLVDKGKETQYF.

J is TRBJ1-1 and V is TRBV15; a weak D match, TRBD1 (6 bases). Trimming cost V 1 base and J 11 bases, with 14 bases left between them. This CDR3 has 13 amino acids. The germline CDR1 and CDR2 sequences are LNHNV and YYDKDF (reference sequence). This CDR3 reads CATSRVKGGGAFF. The CDR3 nucleotides read TGTGCCACCAGCAGAGTCAAAGGAGGGGGGGCTTTCTTT.

The chain carries TRBV20-1 and TRBJ2-1; D possibly corresponds to TRBD2 (5 bases). Germline-derived CDR1 and CDR2 are DFQATT and SNEGSKA (reference sequence). The CDR3 runs to 19 residues. Trimming cost V 7 bases and J 9 bases, with 37 bases left between them. The CDR3 spells CSGLRNRGGGIPIAGEQFF. CDR3 in DNA: TGCAGTGGATTGAGAAACCGTGGAGGAGGAATTCCAATTGCGGGTGAGCAGTTCTTC.

The V gene is TRBV28, the J gene TRBJ1-2; 9 nucleotides agree with TRBD1. V dropped 6 bases and J dropped 8; count of bases not matched to a gene: 10. This CDR3 has 14 amino acids. CDR1 is MDHEN, CDR2 SYDVKM, per germline. CDR3 in DNA: TGTGCCAGCAGCACAACAGGGGGCTCTAGCGGCTACACCTTC. Translation: CASSTTGGSSGYTF.

This clonotype was detected only a few times. The V and J genes are TRBV15 and TRBJ2-4; D is unclear. This CDR3 comprises 13 residues. The germline V gene encodes CDR1 LNHNV and CDR2 YYDKDF (reference sequence). V dropped 9 bases and J dropped 1 base, with 10 bases sitting between them. CDR3: CATGRAAKNIQYF. CDR3 sequence (DNA): TGTGCCACTGGCAGAGCGGCCAAAAACATTCAGTACTTC.

The gene calls are TRBV25-1 and TRBJ2-3; D is unresolved. Deletions cut 7 bases from V and 0 bases from J, with 17 bases between. The CDR3 is 16 amino acids. Germline V gene data show CDR1 as MGHDK and CDR2 as SYGVNS. CDR3 nucleotide sequence: TGTGCCAGCAACCGGTTAGAAGATCCTAGCACAGATACGCAGTATTTT. This translates into CASNRLEDPSTDTQYF.

V usage is TRBV2 and J usage is TRBJ2-1, with TRBD2 matching 9 bases. The length of the CDR3 is 14 residues. Germline assignment: CDR1 SNHLY and CDR2 FYNNEI. The V segment lost 5 bases and the J segment 10 bases; nucleotides outside the gene matches: 9. The DNA of the CDR3 is TGTGCCAGCAGTACTCTAGCGGGAAGGGGAGAGCAGTTCTTC. Its protein product is CASSTLAGRGEQFF.

This chain uses TRBV6-1 with TRBJ2-1; D possibly corresponds to TRBD2 (7 bases). TRBJ2-7 explains the end of the DNA better; the J call may be wrong. Germline loops: CDR1 MNHNS, CDR2 SASEGT. The CDR3 is 16 amino acids. CDR3 in amino acids: CASSLWGGRSYNEQYF. CDR3 sequence (DNA): TGTGCCAGCAGCCTTTGGGGGGGCAGAAGCTACAATGAGCAGTACTTC.

This chain connects TRBV20-1 to TRBJ1-2; TRBD1 matches at 11 bases. Per the germline V gene, CDR1 is DFQATT and CDR2 is SNEGSKA (reference sequence). The CDR3 extends over 15 amino acids. Trimming took 1 base from V and 8 from J; bases not matched to a gene: 9. Here the CDR3 reads CSARVVGQGAQGYTF. Here the CDR3 DNA reads TGCAGTGCTAGAGTAGTTGGACAGGGGGCCCAGGGCTACACCTTC.